The 21 T cell receptor beta chains below come from one sample, sequenced in a study of metastatic and nonmetastatic thyroid tumors. TCRdb ran MiXCR on the PCR reads. The table shows roughly 15,000 clones, with about 30% occurring only once. Nobody among the patients had been given any treatment before thyroid surgery. Material: tumor tissue. The receptor set was obtained from a female donor with papillary thyroid cancer or a benign thyroid nodule (not recorded which). Some clones in this sample may be carry-over from other donors' samples.

This chain joins TRBV20-1 and TRBJ1-4; D is uncertain. The CDR3 loop spans 13 amino acids. The germline V gene encodes CDR1 DFQATT and CDR2 SNEGSKA (reference sequence). The V gene lost 3 bases and the J gene lost 5 bases, with 10 bases spanning the gap. The DNA of the CDR3 is TGCAGTGCTAGCCGGACTTTAAATGAAAAACTGTTTTTT. It translates to CSASRTLNEKLFF.

In its sample, this clone is medium-sized (0.01 to 0.1%). The rearrangement links TRBV27 to TRBJ2-7; weak D call: TRBD1 (7 bases). Germline loops: CDR1 MNHEY, CDR2 SMNVEV (reference sequence). The V end was cut by 7 bases, the J end by 5 bases, with 15 bases between. The CDR3 length is 13 residues. The CDR3, as DNA: TGTGCCAGCACTGGCAGGGGGGTCCACGAGCAGTACTTC. It yields the protein CASTGRGVHEQYF.

This chain links TRBV5-1 with TRBJ2-7; TRBD2 agrees at 15 bases. The V gene end was trimmed by 0 bases and the J gene end by 7 bases; junction bases not matched to a gene: 8. From germline, CDR1 is SGHRS and CDR2 YFSETQ. The CDR3 covers 17 residues. The CDR3 protein is CASSLAGGLAGGEEQYF. The CDR3 DNA sequence: TGCGCCAGCAGCTTGGCCGGGGGACTAGCGGGAGGTGAAGAGCAGTACTTC.

The genes are TRBV19 and TRBJ2-1; 9 nucleotides align to TRBD1. The CDR3 extends over 18 amino acids. Trimming at V came to 6 bases and at J to 5 bases, leaving 17 bases not matched to a gene. Germline V CDR1 and CDR2: LNHDA, SQIVND (reference sequence). The CDR3 here is CASRGQGHSVGRDNEQFF. CDR3 nucleotide sequence: TGTGCCAGTAGAGGACAGGGGCATTCGGTAGGGAGGGACAATGAGCAGTTCTTC.

This clone is large in the sample. The chain employs TRBV7-8 and TRBJ1-3, with 8 bases lining up with TRBD1. V lost 0 bases to trimming and J lost 0 bases; unmatched junction nucleotides: 10. Germline V lookup: CDR1 SGHVS, CDR2 FQNEAQ. This CDR3 is built from 19 residues. The CDR3 DNA is TGTGCCAGCAGCTTAGCGTTCCAGGGGGCGACTTCCTCTGGAAACACCATATATTTT. Amino acid sequence: CASSLAFQGATSSGNTIYF. Combining the CDR3 with reference TRBV7-8 and TRBJ1-3 gives the whole variable domain GAGVSQSPRYKVAKRGQDVALRCDPISGHVSLFWYQQALGQGPEFLTYFQNEAQLDKSGLPSDRFFAERPEGSVSTLKIQRTQQEDSAVYLCASSLAFQGATSSGNTIYFGEGSWLTVV.

The chain employs TRBV7-2 and TRBJ2-6; D assignment may be TRBD1 or TRBD2 (5 bases each). CDR3 length: 20 amino acids. Trimming stripped 2 bases from V and 7 bases from J, with 27 bases between. Germline assignment: CDR1 SGHTA and CDR2 FQGNSA. This CDR3 reads CASSLPPPGRPTLSANVLTF. For the CDR3, the DNA is TGTGCCAGCAGCTTACCACCACCGGGACGCCCTACCCTGTCTGCCAACGTCCTGACTTTC.

Relative to its sample, this clone is medium-sized. The genes are TRBV6-1 and TRBJ2-7, with D possibly TRBD1 on 5 matching bases. Trimming took off 4 bases at V and 2 bases at J, with 12 bases between the two ends. This CDR3 spans 14 amino acids. Germline CDR1 is MNHNS and CDR2 is SASEGT. CDR3 in DNA: TGTGCCAGCAGTGGCACCAGGGTCCCCTACGAGCAGTACTTC. As protein: CASSGTRVPYEQYF.

This clone has just a few counts. This chain links TRBV6-2 or TRBV6-3 with TRBJ2-7, with TRBD1 as a possible D gene (6 bases). Per germline, CDR1 MNHEY and CDR2 SVGEGT. The CDR3 is 15 residues long. Trimming removed 2 bases from V and 3 bases from J, with 14 bases in between. The CDR3 sequence: CASSYRYREVYEQYF. The CDR3 DNA follows: TGTGCCAGCAGTTACAGGTACAGGGAAGTCTACGAGCAGTACTTC.

As to this clone: This specimen includes other DNA sequences encoding the same CDR3. V is TRBV7-6 and J is TRBJ2-3; TRBD2 matches 7 bases. V shed 2 bases, J shed 3 bases, and the junction held 11 bases outside the gene matches. Germline CDR1 reads SGHVS; CDR2 reads FNYEAQ. The CDR3 has 17 amino acids. CDR3: CASSLLGAGELTDTQYF. CDR3 bases: TGTGCCAGCAGCTTATTAGGTGCGGGAGAGCTTACAGATACGCAGTATTTT.

This clone occurred a few times. The J gene is TRBJ2-5, the V gene TRBV6-1; D not certain. Germline-derived CDR1 and CDR2 are MNHNS and SASEGT. Trimming shortened V by 6 bases and J by 5 bases, and 7 bases separated the two germline ends. The CDR3 totals 11 residues. CDR3 sequence: CASRGTETQYF. CDR3 coding DNA: TGTGCCAGCAGGGGAACCGAGACCCAGTACTTC.

In this sample, this clone turned up once. The V and J genes are TRBV11-1 and TRBJ2-7; 8 nucleotides align to TRBD1. The CDR3 is 17 amino acids. The V gene's germline CDR1 is SGHAT and CDR2 FQDESV (reference sequence). Trimming removed 5 bases from V and 3 bases from J; junction bases left unmatched: 15. CDR3 protein: CASSTFLGRGLYYEQYF. The CDR3 nucleotides are TGTGCCAGCAGCACATTTCTGGGCAGGGGGCTATACTACGAGCAGTACTTC.

This clone counts as medium-sized (0.01 to 0.1%). The CDR3 DNA sequence: TGTGCCAGCAGTCCCAATCCCGGGGCCCCTAATGAAAAACTGTTTTTT. This sequence encodes CASSPNPGAPNEKLFF. The chain has TRBV12-3 or TRBV12-4 and TRBJ1-4; tentatively, D is TRBD1 (5 bases). Trimming left V 5 bases short and J 3 bases short, with 16 bases between. The length of the CDR3 is 16 residues.

This clone is large. The gene calls are TRBV4-1 and TRBJ2-1; 8 bases are a match to TRBD2. Germline V gene data show CDR1 as MGHRA and CDR2 as YSYEKL. With V trimmed by 4 bases and J by 6 bases, 14 bases remained unmatched. The CDR3 spans 17 residues. The CDR3 DNA sequence: TGCGCCAGCAGCCCCGCCCTTAGCGGGAAAGGGGGCAATGAGCAGTTCTTC. Translated, it gives CASSPALSGKGGNEQFF.

Comment on this clone: One junction end disagrees with the germline gene, perhaps due to a read error. The rearrangement joins TRBV27 to TRBJ2-1; 9 bases are shared with TRBD1. Germline V gives CDR1 MNHEY, CDR2 SMNVEV (reference sequence). CDR3 length equals 14 residues. The CDR3 sequence: CASSITGGVDERFF. CDR3 DNA: TGTGCCAGCAGTATCACAGGGGGCGTGGATGAGCGGTTCTTC.

This clone was found many times. A much larger clone is a single base away; this may be a read error. Additional DNA sequences in this sample encode the identical CDR3. The CDR3 sequence: CASNRQEDSNQPQHF. The DNA of the CDR3 is TGTGCCAGCAACCGACAGGAAGACAGCAATCAGCCCCAGCATTTT. This sequence joins TRBV6-1 and TRBJ1-5; a possible D gene is TRBD1 (6 bases). V gave up 7 bases and J gave up 1 base, with 14 bases separating them. CDR3 length: 15 residues. Germline values: CDR1 MNHNS, CDR2 SASEGT.

CDR3 protein: CASSRSDGSNQPQHF. The CDR3 bases are TGTGCCAGCAGCCGATCGGACGGTAGCAATCAGCCCCAGCATTTT. The chain carries TRBV7-9 and TRBJ1-5, with D hard to call. Trimming took off 5 bases at V and 0 bases at J, with 11 bases between the two ends. This CDR3 has 15 amino acids. The germline gives CDR1 SEHNR, CDR2 FQNEAQ (reference sequence).

CDR3 bases: TGTGCGACCAGATTGGAAATTTCACGAGACAATGAGCAGTTCTTC. Its protein product is CATRLEISRDNEQFF. V and J are TRBV5-6 and TRBJ2-1; D ambiguous. This CDR3 is built from 15 residues. The germline V gene has CDR1 SGHDT and CDR2 YYEEEE.

This clone was counted a few times. This chain joins TRBV19 and TRBJ1-2; D gene unclear. This CDR3 is 14 amino acids long. The germline V gene has CDR1 LNHDA and CDR2 SQIVND (reference sequence). The V gene lost 1 base and the J gene lost 2 bases, with 8 bases spanning the gap. The CDR3 DNA reads as TGTGCCAGTAGTATAGCCGGCCCAAACTATGGCTACACCTTC. It encodes CASSIAGPNYGYTF.

By sample fraction, this clone is medium-sized (0.01 to 0.1%). This chain connects TRBV6-6 to TRBJ2-2; 7 nucleotides match TRBD2. The CDR3 has 14 amino acids. Per germline, CDR1 MNHNY and CDR2 SVGAGI (reference sequence). The V and J ends lost 0 bases and 7 bases, in that order; junction bases with no gene match: 2. CDR3 coding DNA: TGTGCCAGCAGTTACTCGGGAGGGGTCGGGGAGCTGTTTTTT. This encodes CASSYSGGVGELFF.

V gene TRBV20-1 combines with J gene TRBJ2-7; no firm D call. The CDR3 contains 13 residues. Germline V gene lookup returns CDR1 DFQATT and CDR2 SNEGSKA (reference sequence). Between the trimmed V and J ends, which lost 1 base and 2 bases, there was a span of 9 bases. The CDR3 protein is CSARVGQAYEQYF. CDR3 DNA: TGCAGTGCTAGAGTTGGTCAGGCCTACGAGCAGTACTTC.

This clone was counted many times. The chain links TRBV6-6 to TRBJ1-1; TRBD1 matches 10 bases. CDR3 length: 16 amino acids. The J segment lost 7 bases and the V segment lost 7 bases, leaving 15 bases of the junction unmatched. CDR1 and CDR2 (germline): MNHNY, SVGAGI (reference sequence). The CDR3 loop is CASKGGRRQGAGEAFF. CDR3 bases: TGTGCCAGCAAAGGGGGAAGAAGACAGGGGGCCGGTGAAGCTTTCTTT.